This T cell receptor beta chain originates from a study of blood T cell repertoires in COVID-19. Study as a whole: Sources were T cells, B-cell-depleted T cells, or PBMCs; the material itself was cDNA or gDNA.

Participants were aged about 18 to 100 years, lived in 20 to 30 US areas, and enrolled virtually. For recovered donors of Cohort 3, there were two negative PCRs, clearance, or symptom resolution. This clone was seen more than once but under ten times. CDR1 and CDR2 (germline): DFQATT, SNEGSKA (reference sequence). This CDR3 region has 11 residues. V lost 3 bases and J lost 8, with 10 bases in between. This table comes from immunoSEQ multiplex PCR, and its TCRdb copy is limited to in-frame clones, with some not included. The sample consists of about 400,000 clones, around nine tenths of them appearing once.

The sequenced sample consisted of PBMCs or T cells enriched from blood (not recorded which). The source of this sequence is a woman aged 50 to 60 who had recovered from COVID-19. The chain is built from TRBV20-1 and TRBJ1-1; D call uncertain. CDR3 amino acids: CSASVTTEAFF. The CDR3 coding sequence is TGCAGTGCTAGTGTGACAACGGAAGCTTTCTTT.